This T cell receptor (beta chain) was found in a study of blood T cell repertoires in COVID-19. Overall study context: COVID-19 samples collected from the United States, Italy and Spain covered acute and convalescent phases.

CDR1 LGHDT and CDR2 YNNKEL come from the germline V gene (reference sequence). This CDR3 comprises 16 residues. Deletions cut 0 bases from V and 4 bases from J, with 15 bases between. As handled by the study authors: Cell counts per sample came from amplifying reference gene primers. The method was immunoSEQ multiplex PCR; TCRdb's version includes in-frame clones alone and lacks a portion of them. V and J calls and clone size come straight from that table; D and trimming were deduced from the DNA. The sample consists of 59,000 or so clones, more than 60% of them appearing once. This chain connects TRBV3-1 (or the pseudogene TRBV3-2) to TRBJ1-2, with a possible D match to TRBD1 (5 bases). The sample was peripheral blood. This sequence originates from a woman between 50 and 59 years old with active or convalescent COVID-19. CDR3 nucleotide sequence: TGTGCCAGCAGCCAAGAACAAGGGCCCGGGGGCTATGGCTACACCTTC. It codes for CASSQEQGPGGYGYTF.